A single sample is the source of the 16 T cell receptor beta chains below, sequenced in a study of T-cell memory formation after mild COVID-19. MiXCR, applied by TCRdb to the 5' RACE reads, yields one record per CDR3 protein. The sample lists 280,000 or so distinct CDR3 sequences; approximately 7.6% were seen once. Sequencing was performed on PBMCs or a T cell subset sorted from them (not recorded which). The receptors come from a man aged 18 to 30 who had mild COVID-19 (a few samples of this study predate the infection). Cell type and time point are not known.

This clonotype was detected only a few times. The chain links TRBV6-6 to TRBJ1-5, with D perhaps matching TRBD1 (6 bases). V was trimmed by 8 bases and J by 9 bases, leaving 17 bases between them. The CDR3 is made up of 13 amino acids. Germline V gives CDR1 MNHNY, CDR2 SVGAGI (reference sequence). Written as DNA, the CDR3 is TGTGCCAGCCTGATGGGGGCAGATGGGCCCCAGCATTTT. Translated, it gives CASLMGADGPQHF.

This chain links TRBV20-1 with TRBJ1-4; no firm D call. The germline gives CDR1 DFQATT, CDR2 SNEGSKA (reference sequence). V lost 4 bases to trimming and J lost 4 bases, with 10 bases between them. This CDR3 region has 13 residues. CDR3 sequence reads: CSAILPRNEKLFF. Here the CDR3 DNA reads TGCAGTGCTATACTACCCCGTAATGAAAAACTGTTTTTT.

The chain joins TRBV18 to TRBJ2-1; D not certain. Germline lookup yields CDR1 KGHSH and CDR2 LQKENI. CDR3 length: 16 amino acids. The V gene lost 1 base and the J gene lost 0 bases, with 10 bases spanning the gap. CDR3 DNA sequence: TGTGCCAGCTCACCACAGGGTCAGTCCTCCTACAATGAGCAGTTCTTC. Its protein is CASSPQGQSSYNEQFF.

The chain couples TRBV5-5 to TRBJ1-5, with a possible D match to TRBD1 (5 bases). Germline CDR1 SGHKS, CDR2 YYEKEE (reference sequence). V lost 4 bases, J lost 4 bases, and 15 bases lay in between. The CDR3 loop spans 15 amino acids. The DNA of the CDR3 is TGTGCCAGCAGCCCGGGGGGGTCCCAAAATCAGCCCCAGCATTTT. This translates into CASSPGGSQNQPQHF.

This clonotype was found many times. The chain links TRBV5-1 to TRBJ2-4; D assignment may be TRBD1 or TRBD2 (5 bases each). Trimming took 7 bases from V and 5 from J, leaving 13 bases between them. The CDR3 covers 13 residues. Germline-derived CDR1 and CDR2 are SGHRS and YFSETQ. The CDR3 sequence is CASRGTVENIQYF. CDR3 bases: TGCGCCAGCCGAGGGACGGTCGAAAACATTCAGTACTTC.

This rearrangement joins TRBV7-9 to TRBJ2-3, with D perhaps TRBD2 (5 bases). V gave up 2 bases and J gave up 8 bases, with 8 bases separating them. CDR1 SEHNR and CDR2 FQNEAQ come from the germline V gene (reference sequence). The CDR3 totals 12 residues. The DNA of the CDR3 is TGTGCCAGCAGCTTATCTCGGGGTACGCAGTATTTT. Translation gives CASSLSRGTQYF.

The chain has TRBV5-1 and TRBJ1-1; D gene unclear. The CDR3 spans 15 residues. In germline, CDR1 is SGHRS, CDR2 YFSETQ. Trimming cost V 4 bases and J 1 base, with 14 bases left between them. The CDR3 loop is CASSPILGSNTEAFF. DNA of the CDR3: TGCGCCAGCAGCCCAATTCTGGGGTCGAACACTGAAGCTTTCTTT.

This clonotype came up a few times. V is TRBV4-1 and J is TRBJ1-6; TRBD1 matches 9 bases. V lost 3 bases to trimming and J lost 9 bases; unmatched junction nucleotides: 9. Per germline, CDR1 MGHRA and CDR2 YSYEKL. This CDR3 is built from 16 residues. The CDR3 nucleotides read TGCGCCAGCAGCCAGACGCACAGGGGGCTTGGTTCACCCCTCCACTTT. This translates into CASSQTHRGLGSPLHF.

This clonotype has ten or more counts. This sequence joins TRBV5-1 and TRBJ2-7; a possible D gene is TRBD1 (5 bases). Between the trimmed V and J ends, which lost 5 bases and 5 bases, there was a span of 14 bases. The CDR3 covers 13 residues. In germline, CDR1 is SGHRS, CDR2 YFSETQ. CDR3 sequence: CASRNQGSDEQYF. CDR3 bases: TGCGCCAGCAGGAATCAGGGATCCGACGAGCAGTACTTC.

CDR3 nucleotide sequence: TGTGCCAGCAGCTTGGGCGGAGACAATCAGCCCCAGCATTTT. It encodes CASSLGGDNQPQHF. The V call is TRBV11-1, the J call TRBJ1-5; D is unresolved. This CDR3 is built from 14 residues. Germline CDR1 is SGHAT and CDR2 is FQDESV (reference sequence). Trimming stripped 3 bases from V and 3 bases from J, with 9 bases between.

This clonotype occurred a few times. V is TRBV19 and J is TRBJ1-1; 9 nucleotides line up with TRBD1. In germline, CDR1 is LNHDA, CDR2 SQIVND (reference sequence). Germline trimming cut 3 bases from V and 1 base from J; bases unmatched to any gene: 6. This CDR3 spans 16 amino acids. The CDR3 nucleotides read TGTGCCAGTAGTATGGTGGACAGGGGCCGGAACACTGAAGCTTTCTTT. Its protein product is CASSMVDRGRNTEAFF.

The rearrangement joins TRBV4-2 to TRBJ2-7; 9 nucleotides align to TRBD1. Germline CDR1 reads LGHNA; CDR2 reads YNFKEQ. Germline trimming cut 4 bases from V and 7 bases from J; bases unmatched to any gene: 14. The CDR3 contains 16 residues. The CDR3 spells CASSPYGEGQGVEQYF. In DNA, the CDR3 is TGTGCCAGCAGCCCTTATGGGGAGGGACAGGGAGTGGAGCAGTACTTC.

The J gene is TRBJ2-7, the V gene TRBV4-3, with 7 bases that match TRBD2. The junction had 5 bases not matched to a gene; V was cut back by 2 bases and J by 4 bases. This CDR3 is 14 amino acids long. Germline loops: CDR1 LGHNA, CDR2 YSLEER. This chain's CDR3 is CASSQIPGGYEQYF. CDR3 DNA: TGCGCCAGCAGCCAAATCCCGGGGGGTTACGAGCAGTACTTC.

Comment on this clonotype: At one end, the junction sequence differs from germline, possibly due to a read error. V is TRBV4-1 and J is TRBJ2-3; TRBD2 agrees at 10 bases. The CDR3 contains 16 residues. The germline V gene encodes CDR1 MGHRA and CDR2 YSYEKL. As DNA, the CDR3 is TGCGACAGCAGCCAAGAGCTAGCGGGGGGCACAGATACGCAGTATTTT. Translated, it gives CDSSQELAGGTDTQYF.

This clonotype has a handful of counts. The chain is built from TRBV13 and TRBJ2-5; either TRBD1 or TRBD2 may supply D (5 bases each). V was pared by 4 bases and J by 5 bases, with 11 bases between. CDR3 size: 13 residues. Germline V gene sequence: CDR1 PRHDT, CDR2 FYEKMQ (reference sequence). CDR3 region: CASSSSGTETQYF. As DNA, the CDR3 is TGTGCCAGCAGCTCTTCGGGGACGGAGACCCAGTACTTC.

CDR3 in amino acids: CASSTTVAEAFF. The CDR3 DNA sequence: TGTGCCAGCAGCACGACCGTGGCGGAAGCTTTCTTT. The chain recombines TRBV7-9 with TRBJ1-1; unclear D gene. V dropped 5 bases and J dropped 8 bases, with 12 bases sitting between them. CDR1 is SEHNR and CDR2 is FQNEAQ in the germline V gene (reference sequence). This CDR3 has 12 amino acids. The full variable domain, completed using reference TRBV7-9 and TRBJ1-1, is DTGVSQNPRHKITKRGQNVTFRCDPISEHNRLYWYRQTLGQGPEFLTYFQNEAQLEKSRLLSDRFSAERPKGSFSTLEIQRTEQGDSAMYLCASSTTVAEAFFGQGTRLTVV.